This is a list of T cell receptor beta chains from one sample in a study of technical replicates of blood from a few donors. Only in-frame clones appear in the TCRdb table, and some are missing; sequencing was by immunoSEQ multiplex PCR. The sample has around 80,000 clones, roughly 90% seen once. What was sequenced was T cells isolated from PBMCs. These receptor sequences come from a human donor in good health. Each CDR3 is given with its conserved first and last residue. Fields, in order: J gene, V gene, D gene, clone size, CDR3 DNA, CDR3 protein. A D gene is named only where the DNA matches it firmly. Clone size is shown for a subset of rows, as once, few, many or a class of expanded clone.

TRBJ1-3,TRBV6-6,.,.,TGTGCCAGCAGTTACTCGAGCTTATTCTCTGGAAACACCATATATTTT,CASSYSSLFSGNTIYF
TRBJ2-7,TRBV27,TRBD1,.,TGTGCCAGCAGGAGTGGGGGACAGGGGGCGCGAGAGCAGTACTTC,CASRSGGQGAREQYF
TRBJ2-1,TRBV7-9,.,.,TGTGCCAGCAGCTTAGCGGGGGCCTCCTACAATGAGCAGTTCTTC,CASSLAGASYNEQFF
TRBJ1-2,TRBV7-8,TRBD1,once,TGTGCCAGCAGCCAATCAAGCGACAGGGGGTATGGCTACACCTTC,CASSQSSDRGYGYTF
TRBJ1-2,TRBV19,.,.,TGTGCCAGTAGTATATATGAGGGTGGAAATGGCTACACCTTC,CASSIYEGGNGYTF
TRBJ1-2,TRBV2,TRBD1,.,TGTGCCAGCAGTCGACAGGGTTTAGCCTATGGCTACACCTTC,CASSRQGLAYGYTF
TRBJ2-2,TRBV28,TRBD1,.,TGTGCCAGCAGTTATCCTCCGGGACAGGGCGTTACCGGGGAGCTGTTTTTT,CASSYPPGQGVTGELFF
TRBJ2-5,TRBV6-5,.,.,TGTGCCAGCAGTTACTCGAGGTATGAGGAGACCCAGTACTTC,CASSYSRYEETQYF
TRBJ2-3,TRBV29-1,.,.,TGCAGCGTTCAGACAACTCCTGGGCCAGATACGCAGTATTTT,CSVQTTPGPDTQYF
TRBJ1-2,TRBV9,TRBD1,.,TGTGCCAGCAGCGCAGTAAGAGAACAGGGGACCTATGGCTACACCTTC,CASSAVREQGTYGYTF
TRBJ2-7,TRBV5-4,.,.,TGTGCCAGCAGCCCGGGACAAGGTATGAGCGAGCAGTACTTC,CASSPGQGMSEQYF
TRBJ1-4,TRBV5-1,TRBD1,.,TGCGCCAGCAGCTCGATGGGACAGGGGGTGGCAACTAATGAAAAACTGTTTTTT,CASSSMGQGVATNEKLFF
TRBJ1-1,TRBV5-4,.,once,TGTGCCAGCAGCTTTCTTGCAGCGCCCCACACTGAAGCTTTCTTT,CASSFLAAPHTEAFF
TRBJ1-1,TRBV6-5,.,.,TGTGCCAGCAGATTACAGGGCATTATGAACACTGAAGCTTTCTTT,CASRLQGIMNTEAFF
TRBJ1-5,TRBV6-6,.,.,TGTGCCAGCAGTGGGGGAGGTGGCAATCAGCCCCAGCATTTT,CASSGGGGNQPQHF
TRBJ2-5,TRBV5-1,TRBD1,.,TGCGCCAGCAGCTTGTATTGGGACAGGCAAGAGACCCAGTACTTC,CASSLYWDRQETQYF
TRBJ1-2,TRBV7-3,.,.,TGTGCCAGCAGCCCCGGGGGGGGGACTGATGGCTACACCTTC,CASSPGGGTDGYTF
TRBJ1-5,TRBV7-8,.,once,TGTGCCAGCAGCTTACTCGGGGATAGCAATCAGCCCCAGCATTTT,CASSLLGDSNQPQHF
TRBJ2-2,TRBV11-3,TRBD1,.,TGTGCCAGCAGCCAGGGACAGGGTTGGACCGGGGAGCTGTTTTTT,CASSQGQGWTGELFF
TRBJ1-4,TRBV29-1,TRBD1,.,TGCAGCGGGAGGACAGGGAACGAAAAACTGTTTTTT,CSGRTGNEKLFF